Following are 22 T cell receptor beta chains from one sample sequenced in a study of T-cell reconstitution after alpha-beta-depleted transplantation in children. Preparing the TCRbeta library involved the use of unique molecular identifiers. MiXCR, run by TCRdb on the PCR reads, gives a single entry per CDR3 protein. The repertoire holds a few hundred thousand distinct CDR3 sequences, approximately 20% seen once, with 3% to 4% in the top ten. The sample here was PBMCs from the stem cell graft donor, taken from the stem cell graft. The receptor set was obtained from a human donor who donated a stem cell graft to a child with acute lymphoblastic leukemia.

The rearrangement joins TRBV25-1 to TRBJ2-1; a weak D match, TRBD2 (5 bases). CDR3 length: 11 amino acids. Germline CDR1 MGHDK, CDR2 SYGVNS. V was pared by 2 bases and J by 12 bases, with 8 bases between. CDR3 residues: CASSERTRQFF. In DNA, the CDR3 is TGTGCCAGCAGTGAAAGGACTCGGCAGTTCTTC. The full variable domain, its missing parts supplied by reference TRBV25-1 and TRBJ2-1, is EADIYQTPRYLVIGTGKKITLECSQTMGHDKMYWYQQDPGMELHLIHYSYGVNSTEKGDLSSESTVSRIRTEHFPLTLESARPSHTSQYLCASSERTRQFFGPGTRLTVL.

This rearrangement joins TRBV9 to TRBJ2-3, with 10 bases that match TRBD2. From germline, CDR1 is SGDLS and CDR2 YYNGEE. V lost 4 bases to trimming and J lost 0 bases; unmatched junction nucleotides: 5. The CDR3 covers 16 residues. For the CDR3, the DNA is TGTGCCAGCAGCTCCAGAGCGGGAGGGAGCACAGATACGCAGTATTTT. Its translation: CASSSRAGGSTDTQYF.

The CDR3: CATSRDPGGTETQYF. The CDR3 region has the DNA TGTGCCACCAGCAGAGATCCTGGGGGGACCGAGACCCAGTACTTC. This chain joins TRBV15 and TRBJ2-5; D is perhaps TRBD2 (6 bases). V was trimmed by 0 bases and J by 5 bases, leaving 13 bases between them. Germline values: CDR1 LNHNV, CDR2 YYDKDF (reference sequence). This CDR3 has 15 residues.

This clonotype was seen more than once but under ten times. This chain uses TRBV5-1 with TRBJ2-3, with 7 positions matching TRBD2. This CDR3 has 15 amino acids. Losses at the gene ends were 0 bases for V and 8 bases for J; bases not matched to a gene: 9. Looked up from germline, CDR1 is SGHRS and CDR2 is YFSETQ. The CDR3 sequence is CASSLAAGDLPTQYF. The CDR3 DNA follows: TGCGCCAGCAGCTTGGCGGCGGGAGACCTTCCTACGCAGTATTTT.

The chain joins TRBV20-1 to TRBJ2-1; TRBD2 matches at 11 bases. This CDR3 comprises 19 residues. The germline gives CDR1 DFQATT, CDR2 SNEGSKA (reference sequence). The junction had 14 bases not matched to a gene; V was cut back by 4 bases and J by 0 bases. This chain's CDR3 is CSANPPGLAGGFSYNEQFF. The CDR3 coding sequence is TGCAGTGCTAACCCCCCCGGGCTAGCGGGAGGCTTCTCCTACAATGAGCAGTTCTTC.

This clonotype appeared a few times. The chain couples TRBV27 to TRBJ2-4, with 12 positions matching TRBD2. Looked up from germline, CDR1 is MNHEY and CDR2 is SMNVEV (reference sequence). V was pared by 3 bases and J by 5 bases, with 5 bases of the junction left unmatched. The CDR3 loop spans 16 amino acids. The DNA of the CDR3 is TGTGCCAGCAGTTTTCTAGCGGGAGGGCCGCAAAACATTCAGTACTTC. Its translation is CASSFLAGGPQNIQYF.

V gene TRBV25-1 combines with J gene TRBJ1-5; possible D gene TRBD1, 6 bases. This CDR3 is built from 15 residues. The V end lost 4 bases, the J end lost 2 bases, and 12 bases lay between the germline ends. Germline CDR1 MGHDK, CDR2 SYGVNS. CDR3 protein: CASSAAGDGNQPQHF. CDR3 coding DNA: TGTGCCAGCAGTGCAGCAGGGGACGGCAATCAGCCCCAGCATTTT.

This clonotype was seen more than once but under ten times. The CDR3 is CASSQVSLGQGSYQETQYF. CDR3 sequence (DNA): TGTGCCAGCAGCCAAGTCTCATTGGGACAGGGGTCGTACCAAGAGACCCAGTACTTC. This sequence joins TRBV3-1 and TRBJ2-5; TRBD1 aligns across 10 bases. Germline CDR1 LGHDT, CDR2 YNNKEL (reference sequence). The V gene end was trimmed by 1 base and the J gene end by 0 bases; junction bases not matched to a gene: 11. The CDR3 runs 19 residues.

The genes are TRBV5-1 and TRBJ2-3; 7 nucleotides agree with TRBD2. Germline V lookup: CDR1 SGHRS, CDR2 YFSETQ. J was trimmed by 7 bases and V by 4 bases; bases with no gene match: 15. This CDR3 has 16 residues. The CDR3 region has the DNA TGCGCCAGCAGCCCCAATAGCGGGTCCAACGGAAATACGCAGTATTTT. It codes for CASSPNSGSNGNTQYF.

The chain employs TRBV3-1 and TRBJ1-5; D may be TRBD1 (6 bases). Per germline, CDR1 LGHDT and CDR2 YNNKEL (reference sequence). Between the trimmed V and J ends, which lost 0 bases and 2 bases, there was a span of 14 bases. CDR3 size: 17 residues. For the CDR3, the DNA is TGTGCCAGCAGCCAAGATATGGGGGCGGCAGGCAATCAGCCCCAGCATTTT. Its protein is CASSQDMGAAGNQPQHF.

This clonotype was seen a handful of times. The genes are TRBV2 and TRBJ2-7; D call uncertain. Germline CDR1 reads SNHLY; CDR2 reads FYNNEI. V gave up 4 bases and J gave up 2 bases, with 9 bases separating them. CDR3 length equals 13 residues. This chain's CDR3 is CASSVALTYEQYF. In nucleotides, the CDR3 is TGTGCCAGCAGTGTAGCCCTTACCTACGAGCAGTACTTC.

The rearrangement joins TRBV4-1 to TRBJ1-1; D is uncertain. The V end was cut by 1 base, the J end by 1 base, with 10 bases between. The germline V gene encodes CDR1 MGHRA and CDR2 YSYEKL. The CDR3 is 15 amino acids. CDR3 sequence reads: CASSQAAPPNTEAFF. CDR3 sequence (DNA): TGCGCCAGCAGCCAAGCTGCGCCTCCGAACACTGAAGCTTTCTTT.

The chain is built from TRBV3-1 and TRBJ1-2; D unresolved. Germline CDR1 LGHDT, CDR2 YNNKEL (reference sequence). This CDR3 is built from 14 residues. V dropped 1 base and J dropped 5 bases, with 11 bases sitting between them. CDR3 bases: TGTGCCAGCAGCCAAGGAGACGGGATTTATGGCTACACCTTC. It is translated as CASSQGDGIYGYTF.

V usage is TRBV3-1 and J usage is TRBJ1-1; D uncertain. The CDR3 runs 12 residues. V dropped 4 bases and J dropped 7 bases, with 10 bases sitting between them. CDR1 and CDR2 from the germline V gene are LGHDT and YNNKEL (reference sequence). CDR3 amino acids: CASSRGHVEAFF. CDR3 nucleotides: TGTGCCAGCAGCCGAGGGCATGTTGAAGCTTTCTTT.

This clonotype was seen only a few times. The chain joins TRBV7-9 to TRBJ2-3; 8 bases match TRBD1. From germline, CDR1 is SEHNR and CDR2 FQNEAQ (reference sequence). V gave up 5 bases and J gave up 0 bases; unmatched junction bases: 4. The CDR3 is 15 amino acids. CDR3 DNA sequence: TGTGCCAGCAGCCGGAGGACAGGGAGCACAGATACGCAGTATTTT. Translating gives CASSRRTGSTDTQYF.

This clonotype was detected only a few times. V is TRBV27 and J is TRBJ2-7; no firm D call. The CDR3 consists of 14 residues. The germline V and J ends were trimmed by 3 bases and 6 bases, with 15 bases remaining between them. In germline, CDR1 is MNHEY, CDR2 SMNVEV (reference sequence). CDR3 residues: CASSFDQIGVEQYF. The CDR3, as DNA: TGTGCCAGCAGTTTCGACCAGATCGGAGTCGAGCAGTACTTC.

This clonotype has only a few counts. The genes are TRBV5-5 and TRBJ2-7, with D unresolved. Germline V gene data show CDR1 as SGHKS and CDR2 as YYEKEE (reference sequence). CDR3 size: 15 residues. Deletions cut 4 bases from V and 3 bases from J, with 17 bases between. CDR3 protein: CASSRAASRNYEQYF. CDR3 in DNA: TGTGCCAGCAGCCGGGCAGCTTCCCGAAACTACGAGCAGTACTTC.

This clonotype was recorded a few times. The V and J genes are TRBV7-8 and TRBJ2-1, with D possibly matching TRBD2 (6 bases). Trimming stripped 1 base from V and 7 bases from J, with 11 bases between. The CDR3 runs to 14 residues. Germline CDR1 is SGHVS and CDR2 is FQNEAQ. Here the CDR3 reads CASSLGLALNEQFF. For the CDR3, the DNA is TGTGCCAGCAGCTTAGGGCTAGCGTTGAATGAGCAGTTCTTC.

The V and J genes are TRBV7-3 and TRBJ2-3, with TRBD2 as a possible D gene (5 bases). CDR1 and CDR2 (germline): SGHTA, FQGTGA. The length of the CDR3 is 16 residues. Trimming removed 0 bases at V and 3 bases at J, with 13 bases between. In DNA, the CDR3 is TGTGCCAGCAGCTTAACGGGGAGCGTCCGTACAGATACGCAGTATTTT. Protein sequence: CASSLTGSVRTDTQYF.

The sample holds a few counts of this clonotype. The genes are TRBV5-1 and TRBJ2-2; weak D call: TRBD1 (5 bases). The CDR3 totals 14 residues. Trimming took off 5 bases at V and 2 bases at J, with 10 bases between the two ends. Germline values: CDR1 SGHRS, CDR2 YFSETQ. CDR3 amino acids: CASRGRANTGELFF. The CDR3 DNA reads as TGCGCCAGCAGGGGCAGGGCTAACACCGGGGAGCTGTTTTTT.

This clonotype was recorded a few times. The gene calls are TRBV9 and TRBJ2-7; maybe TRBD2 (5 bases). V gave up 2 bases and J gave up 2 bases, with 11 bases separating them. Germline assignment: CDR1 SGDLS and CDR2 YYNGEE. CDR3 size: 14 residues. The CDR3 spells CASSVRDSPYEQYF. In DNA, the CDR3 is TGTGCCAGCAGCGTCCGGGATTCACCCTACGAGCAGTACTTC.

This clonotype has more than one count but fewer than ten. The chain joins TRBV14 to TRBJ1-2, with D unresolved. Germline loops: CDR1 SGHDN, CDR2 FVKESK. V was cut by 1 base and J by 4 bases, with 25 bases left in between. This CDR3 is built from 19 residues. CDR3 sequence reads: CASSQAGARRLGPIYGYTF. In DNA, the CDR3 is TGTGCCAGCAGCCAAGCGGGTGCACGTCGCCTCGGACCGATCTATGGCTACACCTTC.